The T cell receptor beta chain under discussion was sequenced for a study of T cell changes during pregnancy in multiple sclerosis. This CDR3 is built from 14 residues. V lost 1 base to trimming and J lost 10 bases; unmatched junction nucleotides: 7. Germline lookup yields CDR1 SGHNT and CDR2 YENEEA. The table came from immunoSEQ multiplex PCR; TCRdb's copy has only in-frame clones and leaves some out. The table shows 100,000 to 150,000 clones, with approximately 95% occurring only once. V and J are TRBV11-3 and TRBJ2-1, with 7 positions matching TRBD2. The clonotype originates from a female donor with multiple sclerosis, enrolled in a pregnancy study. The specimen was peripheral blood, collected before pregnancy. CDR3 in amino acids: CASSLAAERGEQFF. DNA for the CDR3: TGTGCCAGCAGCTTAGCAGCTGAGCGGGGAGAGCAGTTCTTC.